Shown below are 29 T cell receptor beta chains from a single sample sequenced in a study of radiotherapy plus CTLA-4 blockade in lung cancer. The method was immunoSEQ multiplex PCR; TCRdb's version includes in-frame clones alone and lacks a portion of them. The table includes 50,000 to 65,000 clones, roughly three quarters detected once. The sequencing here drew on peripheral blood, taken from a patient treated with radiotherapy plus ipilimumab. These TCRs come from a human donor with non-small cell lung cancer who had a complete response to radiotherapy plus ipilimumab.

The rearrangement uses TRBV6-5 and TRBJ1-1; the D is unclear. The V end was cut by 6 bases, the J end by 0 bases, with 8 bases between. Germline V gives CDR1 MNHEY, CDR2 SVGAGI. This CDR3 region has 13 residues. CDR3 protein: CASRRTVNTEAFF. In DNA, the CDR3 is TGTGCCAGCAGGCGAACAGTGAACACTGAAGCTTTCTTT.

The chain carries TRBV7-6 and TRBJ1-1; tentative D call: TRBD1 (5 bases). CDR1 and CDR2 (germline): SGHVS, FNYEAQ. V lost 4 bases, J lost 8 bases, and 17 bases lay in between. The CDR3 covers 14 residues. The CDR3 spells CASSSTTVGLEAFF. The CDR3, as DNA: TGTGCCAGCAGCTCAACGACAGTGGGGTTGGAAGCTTTCTTT.

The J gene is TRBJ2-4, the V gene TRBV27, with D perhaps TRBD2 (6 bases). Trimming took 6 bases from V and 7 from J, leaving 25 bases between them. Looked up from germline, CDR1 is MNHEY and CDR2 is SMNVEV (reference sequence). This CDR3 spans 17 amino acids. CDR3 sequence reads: CASSRAGRYPSGNIQYF. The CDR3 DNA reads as TGTGCCAGCAGCAGGGCGGGGAGATACCCGAGTGGGAACATTCAGTACTTC.

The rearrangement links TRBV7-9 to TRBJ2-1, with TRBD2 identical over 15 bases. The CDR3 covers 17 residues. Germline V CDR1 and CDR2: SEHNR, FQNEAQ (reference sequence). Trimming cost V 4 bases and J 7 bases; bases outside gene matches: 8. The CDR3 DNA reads TGTGCCAGCAGCTCCCGGACTAGCGGGAGGGCCAAGAATGAGCAGTTCTTC. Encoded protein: CASSSRTSGRAKNEQFF. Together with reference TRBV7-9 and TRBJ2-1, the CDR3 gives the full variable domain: DTGVSQNPRHKITKRGQNVTFRCDPISEHNRLYWYRQTLGQGPEFLTYFQNEAQLEKSRLLSDRFSAERPKGSFSTLEIQRTEQGDSAMYLCASSSRTSGRAKNEQFFGPGTRLTVL.

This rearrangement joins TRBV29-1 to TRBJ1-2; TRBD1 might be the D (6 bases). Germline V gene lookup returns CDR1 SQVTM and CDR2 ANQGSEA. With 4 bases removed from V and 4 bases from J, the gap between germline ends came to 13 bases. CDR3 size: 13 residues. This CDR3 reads CSVAPGVSYGYTF. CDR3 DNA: TGCAGCGTTGCGCCAGGGGTGAGCTATGGCTACACCTTC.

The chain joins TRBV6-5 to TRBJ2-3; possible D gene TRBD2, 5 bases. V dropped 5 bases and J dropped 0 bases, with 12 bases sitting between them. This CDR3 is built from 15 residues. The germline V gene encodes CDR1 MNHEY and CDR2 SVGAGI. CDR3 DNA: TGTGCCAGCAGTATGACGGGATTTAGCACAGATACGCAGTATTTT. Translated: CASSMTGFSTDTQYF.

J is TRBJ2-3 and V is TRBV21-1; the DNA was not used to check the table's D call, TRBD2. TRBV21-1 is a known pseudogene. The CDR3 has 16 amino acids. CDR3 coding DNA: TGTGCCAGCAGCAAAGCCACTAGCGGGGGCACAGATACGCAGTATTTT. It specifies CASSKATSGGTDTQYF.

CDR3 sequence: CASSLSGEGRKNTEAFF. The CDR3 DNA reads as TGCGCCAGCAGCCTTTCGGGGGAAGGACGGAAGAACACTGAAGCTTTCTTT. The genes are TRBV4-1 and TRBJ1-1; D may be TRBD1 (5 bases). V was trimmed by 4 bases and J by 1 base, leaving 19 bases between them. This CDR3 is built from 17 residues. Germline values: CDR1 MGHRA, CDR2 YSYEKL.

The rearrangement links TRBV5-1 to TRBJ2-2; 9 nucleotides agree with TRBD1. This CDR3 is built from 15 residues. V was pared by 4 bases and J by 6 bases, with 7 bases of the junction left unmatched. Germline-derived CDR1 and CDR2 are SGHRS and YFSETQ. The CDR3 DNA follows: TGCGCCAGCAGCCGCGAGACAGGGGGGGCCGGGGAGCTGTTTTTT. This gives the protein CASSRETGGAGELFF.

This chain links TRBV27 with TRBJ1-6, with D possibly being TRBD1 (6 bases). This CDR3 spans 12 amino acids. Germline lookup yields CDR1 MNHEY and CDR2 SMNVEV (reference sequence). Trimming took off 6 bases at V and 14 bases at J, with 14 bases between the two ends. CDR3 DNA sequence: TGTGCCAGCAGCCTGGACAGTTGGTCCCTCCACTTT. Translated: CASSLDSWSLHF.

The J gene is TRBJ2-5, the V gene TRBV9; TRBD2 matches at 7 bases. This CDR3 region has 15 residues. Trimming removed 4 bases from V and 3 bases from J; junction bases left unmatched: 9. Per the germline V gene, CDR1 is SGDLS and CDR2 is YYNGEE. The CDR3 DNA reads TGTGCCAGCAGCCATATACGACTAGCCGAAGAGACCCAGTACTTC. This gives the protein CASSHIRLAEETQYF. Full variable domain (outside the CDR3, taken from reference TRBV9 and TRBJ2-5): DSGVTQTPKHLITATGQRVTLRCSPRSGDLSVYWYQQSLDQGLQFLIQYYNGEERAKGNILERFSAQQFPDLHSELNLSSLELGDSALYFCASSHIRLAEETQYFGPGTRLLVL.

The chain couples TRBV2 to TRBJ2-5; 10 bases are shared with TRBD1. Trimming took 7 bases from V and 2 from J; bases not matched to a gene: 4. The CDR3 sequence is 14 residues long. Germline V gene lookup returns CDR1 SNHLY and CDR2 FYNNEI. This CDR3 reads CASKGQGPQETQYF. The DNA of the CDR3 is TGTGCCAGCAAGGGACAGGGGCCACAAGAGACCCAGTACTTC. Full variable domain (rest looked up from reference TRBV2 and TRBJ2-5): EPEVTQTPSHQVTQMGQEVILRCVPISNHLYFYWYRQILGQKVEFLVSFYNNEISEKSEIFDDQFSVERPDGSNFTLKIRSTKLEDSAMYFCASKGQGPQETQYFGPGTRLLVL.

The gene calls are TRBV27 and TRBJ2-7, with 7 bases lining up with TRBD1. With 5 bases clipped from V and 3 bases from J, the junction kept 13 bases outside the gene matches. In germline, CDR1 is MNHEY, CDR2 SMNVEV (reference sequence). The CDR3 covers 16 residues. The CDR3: CASSLALGQTHYEQYF. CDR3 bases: TGTGCCAGCAGTCTAGCCCTGGGACAGACCCACTACGAGCAGTACTTC.

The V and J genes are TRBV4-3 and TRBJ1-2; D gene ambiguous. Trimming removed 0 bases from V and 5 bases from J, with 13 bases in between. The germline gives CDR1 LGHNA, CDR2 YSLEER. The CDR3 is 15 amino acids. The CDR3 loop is CASSQDRGSWYGYTF. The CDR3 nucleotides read TGCGCCAGCAGCCAAGATCGGGGAAGTTGGTATGGCTACACCTTC.

The CDR3 loop is CASSLRGVYNEQFF. Written as DNA, the CDR3 is TGCGCCAGCAGCTTGCGGGGGGTTTACAATGAGCAGTTCTTC. J is TRBJ2-1 and V is TRBV5-1; 7 bases align to TRBD2. Trimming at V came to 1 base and at J to 4 bases, leaving 2 bases not matched to a gene. Germline V gene data show CDR1 as SGHRS and CDR2 as YFSETQ. The CDR3 length is 14 residues.

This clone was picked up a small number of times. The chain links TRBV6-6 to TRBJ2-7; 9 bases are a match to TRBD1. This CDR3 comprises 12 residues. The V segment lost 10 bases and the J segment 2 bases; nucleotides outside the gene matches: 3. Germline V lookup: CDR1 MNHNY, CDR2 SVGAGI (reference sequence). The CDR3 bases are TGTGCCACCGGACAGGGGACCTACGAGCAGTACGTC. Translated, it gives CATGQGTYEQYV.

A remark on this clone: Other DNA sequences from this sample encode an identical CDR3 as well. The CDR3 spells CASSYRGYQPQHF. In nucleotides, the CDR3 is TGTGCCAGCAGTTACAGGGGATATCAGCCCCAGCATTTT. This chain uses TRBV5-6 with TRBJ1-5; 7 bases match TRBD1. V lost 5 bases to trimming and J lost 5 bases; unmatched junction nucleotides: 4. In germline, CDR1 is SGHDT, CDR2 YYEEEE. The CDR3 loop spans 13 amino acids.

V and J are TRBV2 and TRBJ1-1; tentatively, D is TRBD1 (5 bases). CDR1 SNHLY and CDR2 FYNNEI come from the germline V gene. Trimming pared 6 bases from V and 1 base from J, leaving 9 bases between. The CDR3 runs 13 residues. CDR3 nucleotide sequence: TGTGCCAGCAGCCGACAGCCGAACACTGAAGCTTTCTTT. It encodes CASSRQPNTEAFF. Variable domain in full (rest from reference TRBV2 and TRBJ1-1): EPEVTQTPSHQVTQMGQEVILRCVPISNHLYFYWYRQILGQKVEFLVSFYNNEISEKSEIFDDQFSVERPDGSNFTLKIRSTKLEDSAMYFCASSRQPNTEAFFGQGTRLTVV.

CDR3 in amino acids: CASSRGLAGESTDTQYF. The CDR3 nucleotides read TGCGCCAGCAGCAGGGGACTAGCGGGGGAAAGCACAGATACGCAGTATTTT. The chain joins TRBV5-1 to TRBJ2-3, with TRBD2 matching 14 bases. This CDR3 is 17 amino acids long. Germline V lookup: CDR1 SGHRS, CDR2 YFSETQ. V trimming: 4 bases; J trimming: 0 bases; junction bases outside the gene matches: 4.

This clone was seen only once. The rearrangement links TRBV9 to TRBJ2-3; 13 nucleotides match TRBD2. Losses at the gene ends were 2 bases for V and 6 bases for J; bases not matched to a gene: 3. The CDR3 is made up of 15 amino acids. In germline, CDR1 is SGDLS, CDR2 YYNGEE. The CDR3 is CASSVTSGGPDTQYF. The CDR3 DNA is TGTGCCAGCAGCGTGACTAGCGGGGGGCCGGATACGCAGTATTTT.

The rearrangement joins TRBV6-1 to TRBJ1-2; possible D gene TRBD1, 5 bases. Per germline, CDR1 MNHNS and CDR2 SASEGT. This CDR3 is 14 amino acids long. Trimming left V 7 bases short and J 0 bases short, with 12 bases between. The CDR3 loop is CASIATASNYGYTF. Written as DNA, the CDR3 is TGTGCCAGCATTGCGACAGCCTCTAACTATGGCTACACCTTC.

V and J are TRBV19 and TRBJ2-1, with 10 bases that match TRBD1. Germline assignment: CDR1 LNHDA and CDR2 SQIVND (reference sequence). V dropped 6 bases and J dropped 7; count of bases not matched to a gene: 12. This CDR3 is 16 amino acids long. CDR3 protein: CASSHQGTGVQNEQFF. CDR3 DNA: TGTGCCAGTAGCCACCAAGGGACAGGGGTTCAAAATGAGCAGTTCTTC.

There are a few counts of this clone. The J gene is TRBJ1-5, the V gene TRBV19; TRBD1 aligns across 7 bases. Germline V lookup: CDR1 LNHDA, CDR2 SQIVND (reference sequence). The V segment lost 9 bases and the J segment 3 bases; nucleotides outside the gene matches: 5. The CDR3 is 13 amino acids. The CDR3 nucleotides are TGTGCCAGCACAGGGACAGTCAATCAGCCCCAGCATTTT. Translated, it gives CASTGTVNQPQHF.

This chain's CDR3 is CASTGGGNIQYF. CDR3 nucleotide sequence: TGTGCCAGCACGGGGGGGGGAAACATTCAGTACTTC. The rearrangement uses TRBV28 and TRBJ2-4, with 8 bases aligning to TRBD2. CDR1 MDHEN and CDR2 SYDVKM come from the germline V gene. The CDR3 is 12 residues long. V trimming: 7 bases; J trimming: 6 bases; junction bases outside the gene matches: 2.

The CDR3 DNA follows: TGTGCCACCCTGCAGGGGAGCAGTTACAATGAGCAGTTCTTC. It codes for CATLQGSSYNEQFF. The V and J genes are TRBV10-3 and TRBJ2-1; tentative D call: TRBD1 (6 bases). Germline CDR1 is ENHRY and CDR2 is SYGVKD. The CDR3 contains 14 residues. Deletions cut 10 bases from V and 4 bases from J, with 17 bases between.

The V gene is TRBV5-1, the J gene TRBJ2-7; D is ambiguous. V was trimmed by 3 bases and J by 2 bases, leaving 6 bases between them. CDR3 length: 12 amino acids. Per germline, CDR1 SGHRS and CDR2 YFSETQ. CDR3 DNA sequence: TGCGCCAGCAGCTACACAGCCTACGAGCAGTACTTC. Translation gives CASSYTAYEQYF. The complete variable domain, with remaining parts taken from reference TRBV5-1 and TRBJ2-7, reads KAGVTQTPRYLIKTRGQQVTLSCSPISGHRSVSWYQQTPGQGLQFLFEYFSETQRNKGNFPGRFSGRQFSNSRSEMNVSTLELGDSALYLCASSYTAYEQYFGPGTRLTVT.

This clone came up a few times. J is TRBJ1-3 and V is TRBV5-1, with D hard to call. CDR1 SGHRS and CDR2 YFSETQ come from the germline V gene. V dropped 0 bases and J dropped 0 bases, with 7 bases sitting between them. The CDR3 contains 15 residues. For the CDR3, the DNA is TGCGCCAGCAGCTTGGGACAAAACTCTGGAAACACCATATATTTT. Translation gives CASSLGQNSGNTIYF.

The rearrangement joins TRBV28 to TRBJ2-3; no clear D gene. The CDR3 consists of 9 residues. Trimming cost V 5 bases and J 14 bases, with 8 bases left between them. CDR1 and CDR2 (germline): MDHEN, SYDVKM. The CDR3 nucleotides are TGTGCCAGCAGTCCCCCGTGGTATTTT. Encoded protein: CASSPPWYF. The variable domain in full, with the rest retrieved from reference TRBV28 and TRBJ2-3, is DVKVTQSSRYLVKRTGEKVFLECVQDMDHENMFWYRQDPGLGLRLIYFSYDVKMKEKGDIPEGYSVSREKKERFSLILESASTNQTSMYLCASSPPWYFGPGTRLTVL.

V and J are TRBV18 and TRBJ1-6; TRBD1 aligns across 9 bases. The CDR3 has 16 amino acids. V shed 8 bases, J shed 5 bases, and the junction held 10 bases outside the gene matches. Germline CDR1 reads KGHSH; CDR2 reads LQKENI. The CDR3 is CASAHTGGIDNSPLHF. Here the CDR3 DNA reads TGTGCCAGCGCCCATACAGGGGGCATCGATAATTCACCCCTCCACTTT.